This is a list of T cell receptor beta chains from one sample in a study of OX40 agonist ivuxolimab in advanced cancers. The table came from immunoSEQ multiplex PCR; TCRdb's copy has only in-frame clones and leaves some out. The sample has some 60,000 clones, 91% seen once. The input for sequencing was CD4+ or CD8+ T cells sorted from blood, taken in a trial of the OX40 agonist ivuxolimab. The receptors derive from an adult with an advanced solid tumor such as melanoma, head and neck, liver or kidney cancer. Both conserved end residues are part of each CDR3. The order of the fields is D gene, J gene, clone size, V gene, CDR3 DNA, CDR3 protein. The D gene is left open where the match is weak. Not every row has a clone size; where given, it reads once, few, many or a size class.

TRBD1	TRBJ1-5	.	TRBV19	TGTGCCTCCTCCCGCGGACAGGGGGATCAGCCCCAGCATTTT	CASSRGQGDQPQHF
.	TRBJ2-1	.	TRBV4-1	TGCGCCAGCAGCCAAGGGCTACACTTAGGCGATGAGCAGTTCTTC	CASSQGLHLGDEQFF
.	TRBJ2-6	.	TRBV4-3	TGCGCCAGCAGCCAGGACCGACCGACCTCTGGGGCCAACGTCCTGACTTTC	CASSQDRPTSGANVLTF
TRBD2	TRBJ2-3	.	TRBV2	TGTGCCAGCAACTCCGGGACTAGCGTATTAGGAGGTACAGATACGCAGTATTTT	CASNSGTSVLGGTDTQYF
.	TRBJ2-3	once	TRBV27	TGTGCCAGCAGCCCATGGGACACAGATACGCAGTATTTT	CASSPWDTDTQYF
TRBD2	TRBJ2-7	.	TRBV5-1	TGCGCCAGCAGCTTAGGGCTTGCCGGGACTAGCTCCTACGAGCAGTACTTC	CASSLGLAGTSSYEQYF
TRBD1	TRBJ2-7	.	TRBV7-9	TGTGCCAGCAGCTCACCGAAAGGGACAGCTACCAACGAGCAGTACTTC	CASSSPKGTATNEQYF
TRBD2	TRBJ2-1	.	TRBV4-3	TGCGCCAGCAGCCAACGAGGTAGCGGGAGGGGCAATGAGCAGTTCTTC	CASSQRGSGRGNEQFF
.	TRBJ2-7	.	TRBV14	TGTGCCAGCAGCCAAACCTACAGGGTGGGGGCCTACGAGCAGTACTTC	CASSQTYRVGAYEQYF
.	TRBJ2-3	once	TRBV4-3	TGCGCCAGCAGCGGTAGCGGAATGGTAGATACGCAGTATTTT	CASSGSGMVDTQYF
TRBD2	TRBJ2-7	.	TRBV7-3	TGTGCCAGCAGCTCTTTTAGCGGGGCAACCTACGAGCAGTACTTC	CASSSFSGATYEQYF
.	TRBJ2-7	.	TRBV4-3	TGCGCCAGCAGCCAAGAAGGAACCTACGAGCAGTACTTC	CASSQEGTYEQYF
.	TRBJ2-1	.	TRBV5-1	TGCGCCAGCAGCCAGACTAGCTCCTACAATGAGCAGTTCTTC	CASSQTSSYNEQFF